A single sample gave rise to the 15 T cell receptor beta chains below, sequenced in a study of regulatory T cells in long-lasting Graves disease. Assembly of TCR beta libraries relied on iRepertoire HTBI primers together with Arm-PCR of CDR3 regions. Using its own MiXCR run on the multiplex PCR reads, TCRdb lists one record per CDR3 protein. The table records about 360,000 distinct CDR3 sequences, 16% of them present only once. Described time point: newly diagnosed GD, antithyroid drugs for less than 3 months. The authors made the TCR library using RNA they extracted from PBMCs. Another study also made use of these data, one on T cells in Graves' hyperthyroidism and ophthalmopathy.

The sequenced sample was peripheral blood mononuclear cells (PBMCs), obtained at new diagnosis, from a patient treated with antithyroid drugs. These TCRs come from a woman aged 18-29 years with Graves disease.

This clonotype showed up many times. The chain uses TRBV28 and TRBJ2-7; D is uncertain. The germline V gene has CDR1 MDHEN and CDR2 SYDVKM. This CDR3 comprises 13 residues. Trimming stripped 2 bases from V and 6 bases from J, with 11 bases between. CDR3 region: CASSLAGRSEQYF. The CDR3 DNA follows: TGTGCCAGCAGTTTAGCAGGAAGGTCCGAGCAGTACTTC.

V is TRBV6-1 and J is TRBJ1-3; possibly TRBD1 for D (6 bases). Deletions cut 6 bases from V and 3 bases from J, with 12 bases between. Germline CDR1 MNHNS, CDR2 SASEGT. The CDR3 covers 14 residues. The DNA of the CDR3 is TGTGCCAGCAGCCCCCCAGGGGATGGAAACACCATATATTTT. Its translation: CASSPPGDGNTIYF.

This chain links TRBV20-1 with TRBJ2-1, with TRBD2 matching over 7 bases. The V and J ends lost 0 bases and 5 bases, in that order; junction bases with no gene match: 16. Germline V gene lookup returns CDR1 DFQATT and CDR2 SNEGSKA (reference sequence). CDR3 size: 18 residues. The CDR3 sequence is CSARDPWASGPEHNEQFF. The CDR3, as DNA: TGCAGTGCTAGAGATCCGTGGGCTAGCGGTCCTGAGCACAATGAGCAGTTCTTC.

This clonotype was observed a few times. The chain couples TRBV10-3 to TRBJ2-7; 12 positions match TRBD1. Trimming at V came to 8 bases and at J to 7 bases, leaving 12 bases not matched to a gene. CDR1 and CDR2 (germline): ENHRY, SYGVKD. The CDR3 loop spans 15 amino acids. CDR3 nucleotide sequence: TGTGCCATCGGTTCCGGGACAGGGGGCGCGAGGGAGCAGTACTTC. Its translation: CAIGSGTGGAREQYF.

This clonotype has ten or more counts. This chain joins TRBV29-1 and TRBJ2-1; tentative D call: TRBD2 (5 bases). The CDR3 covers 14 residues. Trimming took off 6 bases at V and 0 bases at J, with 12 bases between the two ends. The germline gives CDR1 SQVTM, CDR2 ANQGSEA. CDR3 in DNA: TGCAGCGTCATAGGACTTAGCTCCTACAATGAGCAGTTCTTC. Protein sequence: CSVIGLSSYNEQFF.

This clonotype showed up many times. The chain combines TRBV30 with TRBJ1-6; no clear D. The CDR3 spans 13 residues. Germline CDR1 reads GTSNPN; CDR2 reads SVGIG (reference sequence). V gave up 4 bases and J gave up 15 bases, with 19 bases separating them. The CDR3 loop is CAWMVKGLDSLHF. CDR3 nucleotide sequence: TGTGCCTGGATGGTTAAGGGCCTGGATAGCCTCCACTTT.

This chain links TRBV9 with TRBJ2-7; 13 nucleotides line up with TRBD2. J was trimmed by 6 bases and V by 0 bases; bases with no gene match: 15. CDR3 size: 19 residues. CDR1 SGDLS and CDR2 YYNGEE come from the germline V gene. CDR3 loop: CASSVELAGGPDSPREQYF. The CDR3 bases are TGTGCCAGCAGCGTAGAACTAGCGGGAGGGCCCGACTCCCCACGCGAGCAGTACTTC.

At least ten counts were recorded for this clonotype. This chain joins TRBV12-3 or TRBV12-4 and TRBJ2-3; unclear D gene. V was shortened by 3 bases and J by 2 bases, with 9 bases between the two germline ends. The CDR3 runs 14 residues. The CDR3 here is CASSFTHYTDTQYF. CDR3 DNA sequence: TGTGCCAGCAGTTTCACCCATTACACAGATACGCAGTATTTT.

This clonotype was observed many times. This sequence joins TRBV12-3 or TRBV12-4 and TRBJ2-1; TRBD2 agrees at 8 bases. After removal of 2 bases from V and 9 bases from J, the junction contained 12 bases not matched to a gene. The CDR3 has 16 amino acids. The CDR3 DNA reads TGTGCCAGCAGTTTAAGCAGTAGCGGGAAGAGGGTTGAGCAGTTCTTC. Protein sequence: CASSLSSSGKRVEQFF.

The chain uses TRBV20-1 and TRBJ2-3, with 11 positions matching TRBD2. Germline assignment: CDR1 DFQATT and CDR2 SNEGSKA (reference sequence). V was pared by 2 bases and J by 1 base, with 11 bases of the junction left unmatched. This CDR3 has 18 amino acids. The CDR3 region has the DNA TGCAGTGCTAGAACTGGACTAGCGGGCCTTGGTGGCACAGATACGCAGTATTTT. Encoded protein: CSARTGLAGLGGTDTQYF.

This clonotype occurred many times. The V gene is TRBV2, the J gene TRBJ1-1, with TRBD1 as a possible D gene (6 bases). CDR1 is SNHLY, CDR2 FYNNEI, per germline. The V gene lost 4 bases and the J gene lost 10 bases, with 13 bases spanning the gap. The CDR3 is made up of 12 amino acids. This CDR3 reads CASSAGASTAFF. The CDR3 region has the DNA TGTGCCAGCAGTGCAGGGGCCTCAACAGCTTTCTTT.

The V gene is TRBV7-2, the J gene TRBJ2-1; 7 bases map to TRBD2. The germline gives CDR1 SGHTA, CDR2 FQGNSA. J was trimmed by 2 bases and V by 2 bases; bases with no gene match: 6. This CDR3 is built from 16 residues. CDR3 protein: CASSLYGGRPYNEQFF. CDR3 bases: TGTGCCAGCAGCTTATACGGGGGGAGACCCTACAATGAGCAGTTCTTC. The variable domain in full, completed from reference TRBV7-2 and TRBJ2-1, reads GAGVSQSPSNKVTEKGKDVELRCDPISGHTALYWYRQSLGQGLEFLIYFQGNSAPDKSGLPSDRFSAERTGGSVSTLTIQRTQQEDSAVYLCASSLYGGRPYNEQFFGPGTRLTVL.

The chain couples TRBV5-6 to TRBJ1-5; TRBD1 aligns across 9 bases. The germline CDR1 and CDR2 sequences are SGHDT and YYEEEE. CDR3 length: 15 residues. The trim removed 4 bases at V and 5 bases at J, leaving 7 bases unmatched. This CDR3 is CASSRVRDRDQPQHF. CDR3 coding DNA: TGTGCCAGCAGCCGTGTAAGGGACAGGGATCAGCCCCAGCATTTT. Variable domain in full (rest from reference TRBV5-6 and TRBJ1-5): DAGVTQSPTHLIKTRGQQVTLRCSPKSGHDTVSWYQQALGQGPQFIFQYYEEEERQRGNFPDRFSGHQFPNYSSELNVNALLLGDSALYLCASSRVRDRDQPQHFGDGTRLSIL.

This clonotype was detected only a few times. CDR3 in amino acids: CSARDAPRPGQGTADTQYF. The CDR3 DNA is TGCAGTGCTAGAGACGCACCCCGACCGGGACAGGGGACTGCAGATACGCAGTATTTT. V and J are TRBV20-1 and TRBJ2-3, with 10 bases identical to TRBD1. The V gene's germline CDR1 is DFQATT and CDR2 SNEGSKA (reference sequence). V lost 0 bases and J lost 4; bases outside the gene matches: 16. CDR3 length: 19 amino acids.

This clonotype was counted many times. In DNA, the CDR3 is TGCGCCAGCAGCCCTCGCGGACTAGCGGGAAACACAGATACGCAGTATTTT. Amino acid sequence: CASSPRGLAGNTDTQYF. The chain couples TRBV4-1 to TRBJ2-3; 12 bases match TRBD2. This CDR3 has 17 amino acids. The ends lost 4 bases at V and 2 bases at J; junction bases unmatched: 7. Germline CDR1 and CDR2: MGHRA and YSYEKL.